This TCR beta chain was profiled in a study of blood T cell repertoires in COVID-19. Turning to the study itself: There were acute and convalescent COVID-19 samples, and they came from the United States, Italy and Spain. The cDNA or gDNA used as material had been derived from T cells, B-cell-depleted T cells, or PBMCs.

Study processing details: Amplifying reference gene primers gave estimates of nucleated cell counts. The protocol was immunoSEQ multiplex PCR, while the TCRdb copy is restricted to in-frame clones and leaves out a portion. V and J calls and clone size come straight from that table; D and trimming were deduced from the DNA. The sample yields some 100,000 clones, more than 60% seen once. This TCR derives from a man aged 50 or older with acute or convalescent COVID-19. Input material: peripheral blood.

The CDR3 reads CASSTGTGPDTQYF. The DNA of the CDR3 is TGTGCCAGCAGCACCGGGACAGGGCCAGATACGCAGTATTTT. The V gene is TRBV5-8, the J gene TRBJ2-3, with TRBD1 identical over 9 bases. This CDR3 has 14 amino acids. V was clipped by 4 bases and J by 4 bases; unmatched bases: 4. Per germline, CDR1 SGHTS and CDR2 YDEGEE.